These 27 T cell receptor beta chains were sequenced from one sample in a study of Graves' ophthalmopathy and Graves' hyperthyroidism. The study amplified TCR beta CDR3 regions using RNA transcripts. Second-round multiplex PCR came after a first-round RT-PCR that employed HTBI primers. TCRdb processed the multiplex PCR reads anew with MiXCR; each CDR3 protein has one entry. Among about 740,000 distinct CDR3 sequences listed, roughly 41% were seen once. Sequencing input: peripheral blood. Every receptor here comes from an adult man with Graves' ophthalmopathy.

In its sample, this clonotype was seen a few times. The chain has TRBV9 and TRBJ1-2; a possible D gene is TRBD1 (6 bases). The CDR3 totals 14 residues. Per germline, CDR1 SGDLS and CDR2 YYNGEE. Trimming stripped 4 bases from V and 4 bases from J, with 14 bases between. CDR3 region: CASSQGRGLYGYTF. DNA of the CDR3: TGTGCCAGCAGCCAAGGGCGGGGGCTCTATGGCTACACCTTC.

This clonotype has a handful of counts. The rearrangement joins TRBV7-7 to TRBJ2-2, with D possibly being TRBD1 (6 bases). CDR1 is SSHAT and CDR2 is FNYEAQ in the germline V gene (reference sequence). V was cut by 5 bases and J by 4 bases, with 14 bases left in between. This CDR3 has 15 amino acids. The CDR3 loop reads CASSPARTATGELFF. The CDR3 nucleotides are TGTGCCAGCAGCCCTGCCCGGACAGCCACCGGGGAGCTGTTTTTT. Together with reference TRBV7-7 and TRBJ2-2, the CDR3 gives the full variable domain: GAGVSQSPRYKVTKRGQDVTLRCDPISSHATLYWYQQALGQGPEFLTYFNYEAQPDKSGLPSDRFSAERPEGSISTLTIQRTEQRDSAMYRCASSPARTATGELFFGEGSRLTVL.

The chain has TRBV7-8 and TRBJ2-2; D gene unclear. The CDR3 has 17 residues. The germline V gene has CDR1 SGHVS and CDR2 FQNEAQ. The V gene lost 1 base and the J gene lost 0 bases, with 12 bases spanning the gap. CDR3 protein: CASSLGRWSTNTGELFF. CDR3 nucleotide sequence: TGTGCCAGCAGCTTAGGACGATGGAGTACGAACACCGGGGAGCTGTTTTTT.

The genes are TRBV20-1 and TRBJ1-1; possibly TRBD1 for D (6 bases). CDR1 is DFQATT and CDR2 is SNEGSKA in the germline V gene (reference sequence). This CDR3 contains 14 residues. The V end lost 1 base, the J end lost 3 bases, and 12 bases lay between the germline ends. The CDR3: CSARVGGLYTEAFF. The CDR3, as DNA: TGCAGTGCTAGAGTCGGGGGGCTGTACACTGAAGCTTTCTTT.

This clonotype was picked up many times. The V and J genes are TRBV19 and TRBJ1-1; D is ambiguous. Germline V CDR1 and CDR2: LNHDA, SQIVND (reference sequence). CDR3 size: 11 residues. With 3 bases removed from V and 6 bases from J, the gap between germline ends came to 5 bases. The chain's CDR3 is CASSIVAEAFF. The CDR3 DNA sequence: TGTGCCAGTAGTATTGTCGCTGAAGCTTTCTTT.

The V and J genes are TRBV2 and TRBJ2-6; D unresolved. Per the germline V gene, CDR1 is SNHLY and CDR2 is FYNNEI. The CDR3 runs to 16 residues. Trimming took off 3 bases at V and 1 base at J, with 10 bases between the two ends. CDR3 in DNA: TGTGCCAGCAGTGAGGCCTCCAGGTCTGGGGCCAACGTCCTGACTTTC. Encoded protein: CASSEASRSGANVLTF.

The chain couples TRBV11-2 to TRBJ2-7; a weak D match, TRBD2 (5 bases). The J call may be in error: the DNA end matches TRBJ2-5 better. CDR3 length equals 12 residues. Per the germline V gene, CDR1 is SGHAT and CDR2 is FQNNGV. This CDR3 reads CASSLLGGTQYF. CDR3 in DNA: TGTGCCAGCAGCTTACTCGGAGGGACCCAGTACTTC.

Points on this clonotype: An end of the junction does not agree with germline; a read error may underlie this. The chain links TRBV25-1 to TRBJ2-5; 10 bases match TRBD2. The CDR3 spans 15 residues. CDR1 and CDR2 (germline): MGHDK, SYGVNS. The CDR3 DNA follows: TGCGCCAGCAGCCATGCCGGGACTAGCGAAGAGACCCAGTACTTC. Its protein is CASSHAGTSEETQYF.

On this clonotype itself: A read error may account for a junction end that differs from germline. The CDR3 region has the DNA TGTGCCAGCAGTTCCCAGGGGTTCGGTGAAAAACTGTTTTTT. This translates into CASSSQGFGEKLFF. The V call is TRBV10-3, the J call TRBJ1-4; D is possibly TRBD1 (6 bases). In germline, CDR1 is ENHRY, CDR2 SYGVKD. The CDR3 has 14 amino acids.

J is TRBJ1-2 and V is TRBV5-1; 8 positions agree with TRBD1. Trimming removed 2 bases from V and 2 bases from J; junction bases left unmatched: 5. Germline-derived CDR1 and CDR2 are SGHRS and YFSETQ. The CDR3 is made up of 15 amino acids. CDR3 amino acids: CASSFTGTGNYGYTF. CDR3 nucleotides: TGCGCCAGCAGCTTTACCGGGACAGGCAACTATGGCTACACCTTC.

This clonotype was seen once. A much larger clone lies one base from this, so it may be a read error. The chain is built from TRBV4-3 and TRBJ2-6; 7 bases line up with TRBD1. CDR3 length: 17 amino acids. V dropped 1 base and J dropped 2; count of bases not matched to a gene: 5. Germline CDR1 is LGHNA and CDR2 is YSLEER. Here the CDR3 reads CASSQGQGLAGANVLTF. The CDR3 DNA reads as TGCGCCAGCAGCCAAGGACAGGGATTGGCTGGGGCCAACGTCCTGACTTTC.

This clonotype has ten or more counts. The V call is TRBV10-3, the J call TRBJ2-7, with TRBD2 matching over 7 bases. From germline, CDR1 is ENHRY and CDR2 SYGVKD. The junction had 10 bases not matched to a gene; V was cut back by 4 bases and J by 7 bases. The CDR3 spans 14 residues. The CDR3 here is CAISVERGLGEQYF. In DNA form, the CDR3 reads TGTGCCATCAGTGTTGAGCGGGGCTTAGGAGAGCAGTACTTC.

The chain links TRBV20-1 to TRBJ2-2, with D perhaps given as TRBD1 or TRBD2 (6 bases each). This CDR3 is 11 amino acids long. The V gene lost 6 bases and the J gene lost 12 bases, with 14 bases spanning the gap. The V gene's germline CDR1 is DFQATT and CDR2 SNEGSKA (reference sequence). CDR3 in amino acids: CSAPRGVKLFF. CDR3 nucleotide sequence: TGCAGTGCACCGAGGGGGGTAAAGCTGTTTTTT.

Notes on this clonotype: The junction does not match germline at one end; this may be a read error. The V and J genes are TRBV7-9 and TRBJ2-2; possibly TRBD2 for D (6 bases). CDR3 length: 16 amino acids. CDR1 and CDR2 (germline): SEHNR, FQNEAQ (reference sequence). The CDR3 coding sequence is TGCGCCAGCACCGTGATCGGGACTCCGAACACCGGGGAGCTGTTTTTT. This sequence encodes CASTVIGTPNTGELFF.

The V and J genes are TRBV9 and TRBJ2-5; maybe TRBD2 (6 bases). CDR1 SGDLS and CDR2 YYNGEE come from the germline V gene. V lost 7 bases and J 2 bases, leaving 15 bases between the germline ends. The CDR3 totals 14 residues. CDR3 DNA sequence: TGTGCCAGCGGCCCGACTAGGGGACAAGAGACCCAGTACTTC. This sequence encodes CASGPTRGQETQYF.

This clonotype was observed a handful of times. The chain carries TRBV14 and TRBJ2-7; 10 nucleotides line up with TRBD1. The CDR3 extends over 15 amino acids. V lost 0 bases to trimming and J lost 9 bases; unmatched junction nucleotides: 8. The germline CDR1 and CDR2 sequences are SGHDN and FVKESK. CDR3 amino acids: CASSQEMGQGSLQYF. The CDR3 DNA follows: TGTGCCAGCAGCCAAGAGATGGGACAGGGGTCTTTGCAGTACTTC. Drawing the rest from reference TRBV14 and TRBJ2-7, the complete variable domain is EAGVTQFPSHSVIEKGQTVTLRCDPISGHDNLYWYRRVMGKEIKFLLHFVKESKQDESGMPNNRFLAERTGGTYSTLKVQPAELEDSGVYFCASSQEMGQGSLQYFGPGTRLTVT.

In the case of this clonotype: This may be a read error, as it is one base from a much larger clone. The rearrangement joins TRBV10-3 to TRBJ2-7; 8 bases match TRBD1. Germline V CDR1 and CDR2: ENHRY, SYGVKD. Trimming at V came to 6 bases and at J to 4 bases, leaving 2 bases not matched to a gene. The CDR3 runs to 12 residues. This CDR3 reads CAIRRDRYEQYF. DNA for the CDR3: TGTGCCATCAGGCGGGACAGGTACGAGCAGTACTTC.

The chain combines TRBV7-9 with TRBJ1-1; no clear D. V gave up 2 bases and J gave up 7 bases, with 8 bases separating them. Germline-derived CDR1 and CDR2 are SEHNR and FQNEAQ (reference sequence). The length of the CDR3 is 12 residues. The DNA of the CDR3 is TGTGCCAGCAGCTTACGAGCAGTTGAAGCTTTCTTT. It yields the protein CASSLRAVEAFF. Complete variable domain (other parts from reference TRBV7-9 and TRBJ1-1): DTGVSQNPRHKITKRGQNVTFRCDPISEHNRLYWYRQTLGQGPEFLTYFQNEAQLEKSRLLSDRFSAERPKGSFSTLEIQRTEQGDSAMYLCASSLRAVEAFFGQGTRLTVV.

Note on this clonotype: This clone may be a read error of a much larger clone one base away. The chain couples TRBV7-9 to TRBJ1-1; D remains unclear. The CDR3 has 12 amino acids. Germline V CDR1 and CDR2: SEHNR, FQNEAQ (reference sequence). The CDR3 DNA follows: TGTGCCAGCGGCTTATCCCACGGTGAAGCTTTCTTT. Protein sequence: CASGLSHGEAFF.

The chain has TRBV7-9 and TRBJ1-4; TRBD1 might be the D (6 bases). The CDR3 consists of 16 residues. V lost 4 bases to trimming and J lost 3 bases, with 15 bases between them. Per the germline V gene, CDR1 is SEHNR and CDR2 is FQNEAQ (reference sequence). The CDR3 DNA sequence: TGTGCCAGCAGCTCTACTACAGGGTATCCTAATGAAAAACTGTTTTTT. Protein sequence: CASSSTTGYPNEKLFF.

This clonotype came up a few times. This sequence joins TRBV7-9 and TRBJ2-6, with 9 bases that match TRBD1. The germline CDR1 and CDR2 sequences are SEHNR and FQNEAQ (reference sequence). J was trimmed by 1 base and V by 5 bases; bases with no gene match: 9. The CDR3 runs to 18 residues. CDR3 in amino acids: CASSQPGTGTSGANVLTF. For the CDR3, the DNA is TGTGCCAGCAGCCAACCCGGGACAGGGACGTCTGGGGCCAACGTCCTGACTTTC. Filled out from reference TRBV7-9 and TRBJ2-6, the complete variable domain reads DTGVSQNPRHKITKRGQNVTFRCDPISEHNRLYWYRQTLGQGPEFLTYFQNEAQLEKSRLLSDRFSAERPKGSFSTLEIQRTEQGDSAMYLCASSQPGTGTSGANVLTFGAGSRLTVL.

This clonotype was seen repeatedly, ten times or more. The CDR3 spells CATSDGDSYEQYF. The CDR3 coding sequence is TGTGCCACCAGTGATGGGGACAGCTACGAGCAGTACTTC. This sequence joins TRBV24-1 and TRBJ2-7; 7 positions match TRBD1. V was pared by 3 bases and J by 3 bases, with 1 base of the junction left unmatched. The CDR3 is 13 residues long. Germline V CDR1 and CDR2: KGHDR, SFDVKD.

The rearrangement links TRBV29-1 to TRBJ1-4, with TRBD1 matching over 10 bases. This CDR3 has 15 residues. The junction had 10 bases not matched to a gene; V was cut back by 4 bases and J by 8 bases. Germline V gives CDR1 SQVTM, CDR2 ANQGSEA. The CDR3 protein is CSVVTGGGEREKLFF. The CDR3 DNA follows: TGCAGCGTTGTGACAGGGGGCGGTGAAAGGGAAAAACTGTTTTTT.

This clonotype came up a few times. V and J are TRBV5-1 and TRBJ2-7, with 7 bases aligning to TRBD2. This CDR3 spans 16 amino acids. The ends lost 4 bases at V and 3 bases at J; junction bases unmatched: 13. CDR1 is SGHRS and CDR2 is YFSETQ in the germline V gene. The CDR3 bases are TGCGCCAGCAGCCAAGCCCGGGGTAGCGGGTACTACGAGCAGTACTTC. It encodes CASSQARGSGYYEQYF.

This chain's CDR3 is CSARPLSGLSYEQYF. The CDR3 DNA sequence: TGCAGTGCTAGACCCTTATCGGGCCTCTCCTACGAGCAGTACTTC. The J gene is TRBJ2-7, the V gene TRBV20-1; D not certain. This CDR3 has 15 amino acids. Germline V lookup: CDR1 DFQATT, CDR2 SNEGSKA (reference sequence). The ends were cut back, 2 bases at V and 0 bases at J, with 14 bases in the middle.

This clonotype was counted only a few times. This rearrangement joins TRBV4-1 to TRBJ1-1; D is possibly TRBD1 (5 bases). The CDR3 is made up of 14 amino acids. Germline lookup yields CDR1 MGHRA and CDR2 YSYEKL. The germline V and J ends were trimmed by 2 bases and 4 bases, with 11 bases remaining between them. Written as DNA, the CDR3 is TGCGCCAGCAGCCAACCAGGGTGGGCCACTGAAGCTTTCTTT. Encoded protein: CASSQPGWATEAFF.

The gene calls are TRBV25-1 and TRBJ2-2, with TRBD1 identical over 9 bases. The trim removed 6 bases at V and 7 bases at J, leaving 18 bases unmatched. The CDR3 consists of 18 residues. Germline CDR1 reads MGHDK; CDR2 reads SYGVNS. In DNA, the CDR3 is TGTGCCAGCAGCTTAGAGGGACAGGGCCGCTGGCTTGACGGGGAGCTGTTTTTT. Its translation: CASSLEGQGRWLDGELFF.